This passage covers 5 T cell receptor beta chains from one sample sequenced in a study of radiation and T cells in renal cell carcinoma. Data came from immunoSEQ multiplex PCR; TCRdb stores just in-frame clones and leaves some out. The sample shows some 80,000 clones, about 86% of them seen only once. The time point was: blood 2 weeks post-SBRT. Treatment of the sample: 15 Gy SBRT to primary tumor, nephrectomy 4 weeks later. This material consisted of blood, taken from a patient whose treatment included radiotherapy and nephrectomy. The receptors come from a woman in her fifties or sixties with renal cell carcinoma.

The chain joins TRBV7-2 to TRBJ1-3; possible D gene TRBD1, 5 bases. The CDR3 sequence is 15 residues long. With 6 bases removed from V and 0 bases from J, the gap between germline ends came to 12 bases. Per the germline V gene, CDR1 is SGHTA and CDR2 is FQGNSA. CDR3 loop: CASSHTGASGNTIYF. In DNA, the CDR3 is TGTGCCAGCAGTCACACCGGGGCCTCTGGAAACACCATATATTTT.

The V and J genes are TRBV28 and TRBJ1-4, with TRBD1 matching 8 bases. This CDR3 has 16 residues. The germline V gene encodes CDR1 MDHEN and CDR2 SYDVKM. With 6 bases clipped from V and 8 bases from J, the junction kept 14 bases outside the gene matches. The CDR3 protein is CASSPTRGQGREKLFF. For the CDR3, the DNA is TGTGCCAGCAGCCCTACCCGAGGACAGGGACGGGAAAAACTGTTTTTT.

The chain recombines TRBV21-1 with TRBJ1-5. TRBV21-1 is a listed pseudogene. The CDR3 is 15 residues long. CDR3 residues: CASSKVAGPDQPQHF. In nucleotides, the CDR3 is TGTGCCAGCAGCAAAGTGGCGGGCCCGGATCAGCCCCAGCATTTT.

The CDR3 region has the DNA TGTGCCAGCAGCCAAGATGAACTGTCTAGGCCCTACGAGCAGTACTTC. Translation gives CASSQDELSRPYEQYF. This chain joins TRBV5-5 and TRBJ2-7; unclear D gene. Trimming removed 4 bases at V and 2 bases at J, with 19 bases between. The V gene's germline CDR1 is SGHKS and CDR2 YYEKEE (reference sequence). This CDR3 region has 16 residues.

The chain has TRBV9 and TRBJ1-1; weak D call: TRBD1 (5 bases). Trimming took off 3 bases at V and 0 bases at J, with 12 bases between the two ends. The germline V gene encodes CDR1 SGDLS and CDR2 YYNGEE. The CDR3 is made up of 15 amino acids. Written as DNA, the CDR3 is TGTGCCAGCAGCGAATCCGGGACGGTGAACACTGAAGCTTTCTTT. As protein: CASSESGTVNTEAFF. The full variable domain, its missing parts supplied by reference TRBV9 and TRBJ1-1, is DSGVTQTPKHLITATGQRVTLRCSPRSGDLSVYWYQQSLDQGLQFLIQYYNGEERAKGNILERFSAQQFPDLHSELNLSSLELGDSALYFCASSESGTVNTEAFFGQGTRLTVV.